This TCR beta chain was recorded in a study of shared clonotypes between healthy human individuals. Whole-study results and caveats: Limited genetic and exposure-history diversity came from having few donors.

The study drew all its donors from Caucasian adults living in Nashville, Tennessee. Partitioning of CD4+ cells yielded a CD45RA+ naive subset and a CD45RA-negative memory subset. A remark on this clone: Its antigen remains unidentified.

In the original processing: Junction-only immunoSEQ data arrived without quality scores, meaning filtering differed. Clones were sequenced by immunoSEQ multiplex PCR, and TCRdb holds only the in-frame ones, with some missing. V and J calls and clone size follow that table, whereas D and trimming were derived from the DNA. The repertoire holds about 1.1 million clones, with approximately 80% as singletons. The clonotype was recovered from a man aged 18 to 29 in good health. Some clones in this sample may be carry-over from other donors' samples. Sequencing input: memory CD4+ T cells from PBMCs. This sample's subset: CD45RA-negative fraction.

CDR3 amino acids: CASSPVGGAKGYTF. Here the CDR3 DNA reads TGTGCCAGCAGCCCCGTGGGGGGCGCTAAGGGCTACACCTTC. The chain is built from TRBV5-6 and TRBJ1-2; perhaps TRBD1 as D (6 bases). The ends were cut back, 4 bases at V and 8 bases at J, with 18 bases in the middle. This CDR3 is built from 14 residues. Germline V CDR1 and CDR2: SGHDT, YYEEEE.